Sequencing of this TCR beta chain was carried out in a study of T cell changes during pregnancy in multiple sclerosis. Germline V lookup: CDR1 MGHDK, CDR2 SYGVNS. Trimming took 6 bases from V and 3 from J; bases not matched to a gene: 5. There are 14 residues in the CDR3. Some clones are missing from TCRdb's copy, which holds only in-frame ones; the method was immunoSEQ multiplex PCR. The sample shows approximately 40,000 clones, 88% of them seen only once. The clonotype was recovered from a female donor with multiple sclerosis, enrolled in a pregnancy study. The V and J genes are TRBV25-1 and TRBJ2-3; 8 bases fit TRBD2. The specimen was CD4+ T cells from peripheral blood mononuclear cells, collected in the second trimester of pregnancy. The CDR3 nucleotides read TGTGCCAGCAGAAAGCGGGAGAGAACAGATACGCAGTATTTT. This translates into CASRKRERTDTQYF.